This TCR beta chain was found in a study of blood T cells in healthy people across ages. Comments on this clonotype: The antigen is unknown.

General study results and limits: It was the long-lived donors that had more naive CD4+ cells and higher diversity than aged donors. Getting older went along with TCR beta diversity per million T cells dropping roughly linearly.

The CDR3 loop spans 13 amino acids. Deletions cut 2 bases from V and 2 bases from J, with 7 bases between. In germline, CDR1 is SGHVS, CDR2 FNYEAQ. The use of a sample-barcoded 5' primer and a J-beta primer mix characterized a second PCR of about 7 to 12 cycles. TCRdb independently ran MiXCR on the 5' RACE reads; one entry per CDR3 protein. The table records more than 650,000 distinct CDR3 sequences, about a fifth of them present only once. V and J are TRBV7-6 and TRBJ2-7; unclear D gene. The TCR originated in a man between 65 and 85 years old in good health. Sequenced input: blood. CDR3 nucleotide sequence: TGTGCCAGCAGCTTACAGGAAACCTACGAGCAGTACTTC. Protein sequence: CASSLQETYEQYF.